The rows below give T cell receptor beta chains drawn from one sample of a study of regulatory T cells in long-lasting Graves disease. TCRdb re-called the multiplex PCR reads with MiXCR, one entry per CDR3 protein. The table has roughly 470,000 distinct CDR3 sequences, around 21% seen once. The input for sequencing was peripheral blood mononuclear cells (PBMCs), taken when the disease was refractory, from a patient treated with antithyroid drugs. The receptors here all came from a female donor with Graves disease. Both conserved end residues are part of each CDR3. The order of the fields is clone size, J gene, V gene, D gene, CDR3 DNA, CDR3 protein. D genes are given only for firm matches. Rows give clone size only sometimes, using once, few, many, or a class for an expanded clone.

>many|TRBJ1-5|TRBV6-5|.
TGTGCCAGCAGTTACTCAGGGCCCGGCCAGCCCCAGCATTTT
CASSYSGPGQPQHF
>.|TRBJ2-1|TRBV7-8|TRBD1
TGTGCCAGCACCCGGACAGGGATTTTGAATGAGCAGTTCTTC
CASTRTGILNEQFF
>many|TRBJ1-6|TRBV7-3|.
TGTGCCAGCAGCTTAAGCCCAGGGGATAATTCACCCCTCCACTTT
CASSLSPGDNSPLHF
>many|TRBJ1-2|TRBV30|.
TGTGCCTGGGACAGACCTCCTTACTATGGCTACACCTTC
CAWDRPPYYGYTF
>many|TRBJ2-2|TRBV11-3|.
TGTGCCAGCAAGGACCGTAATAGCCCCACCGGGGAGCTGTTTTTT
CASKDRNSPTGELFF
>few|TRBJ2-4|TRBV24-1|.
TGTGCCACCAGTGGGGCAGGGGAAAACATTCAGTACTTC
CATSGAGENIQYF
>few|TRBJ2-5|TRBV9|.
TGTGCCAGCAGCGTAGACTCAACTAGTCAAGAGACCCAGTACTTC
CASSVDSTSQETQYF
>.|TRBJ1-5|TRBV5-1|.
TGCGCCAGCAGGCCCGCTTATAGCAATCAGCCCCAGCATTTT
CASRPAYSNQPQHF
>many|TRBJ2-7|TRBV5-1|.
TGCGCCAGCAGCTGGGGGACGGGACCCATCTCCTACGAGCAGTACTTC
CASSWGTGPISYEQYF
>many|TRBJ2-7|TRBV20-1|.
TGCAGTGCTGAGGGTGACGGGGGCTACGAGCAGTACTTC
CSAEGDGGYEQYF
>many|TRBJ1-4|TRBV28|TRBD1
TGTGCCAGCAGTACCCAGGGAGGGGGCGTGGGAAAACTGTTTTTT
CASSTQGGGVGKLFF
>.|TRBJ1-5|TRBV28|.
TGTGCCAGCAGTTTTGGGGGTTTAGGTCAGCCCCAGCATTTT
CASSFGGLGQPQHF
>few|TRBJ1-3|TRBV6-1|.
TGTGCCAGCAGTGAGATCGGAAACACCATATATTTT
CASSEIGNTIYF
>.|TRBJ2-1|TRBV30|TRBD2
TGTGCCTGGAGTGCCGGACTAGCGGGACCGTACAATGAGCAGTTCTTC
CAWSAGLAGPYNEQFF
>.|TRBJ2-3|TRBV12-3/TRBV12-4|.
TGTGCCAGCACGCAGCGAAACACAGATACGCAGTATTTT
CASTQRNTDTQYF
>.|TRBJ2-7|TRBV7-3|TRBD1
TGTGCCAGCAGCCTTGGGACAGGGGACAGCGAGCAGTACTTC
CASSLGTGDSEQYF
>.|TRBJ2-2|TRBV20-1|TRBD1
TGCAGTGCTCTTACAGGGGGAGGCACCGGGGAGCTGTTTTTT
CSALTGGGTGELFF
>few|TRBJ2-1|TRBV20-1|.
TGCAGTGCTAGAGATCAAGGGAGCTCCTACAATGAGCAGTTCTTC
CSARDQGSSYNEQFF
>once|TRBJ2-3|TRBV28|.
TGTGCCAGCAGTTTAGTCGTAGGGGGTGAGGTCCCAGCTAGCACAGATACGCAGTATTTT
CASSLVVGGEVPASTDTQYF
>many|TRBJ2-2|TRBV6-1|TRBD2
TGTGCCAGCAGTGAGCGGGGACTAGCGGGCGTAACCGGGGAGCTGTTTTTT
CASSERGLAGVTGELFF
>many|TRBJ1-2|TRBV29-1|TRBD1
TGCAGCGTTCCCCGGGACAGGGTTGGCTATGGCTACACCTTC
CSVPRDRVGYGYTF
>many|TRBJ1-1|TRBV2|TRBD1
TGTGCCAGCAGACCACAGGGGTTGCTGCTGGCTTTCTTT
CASRPQGLLLAFF
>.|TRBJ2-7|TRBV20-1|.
TGCAGTGCTAGAACAACTGGACGCCTGGGTGCCTACGAGCAGTACTTC
CSARTTGRLGAYEQYF
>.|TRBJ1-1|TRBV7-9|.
TGTGCCAGCTCCCAAGAAGGGGCGGGAAGGTTCTTT
CASSQEGAGRFF
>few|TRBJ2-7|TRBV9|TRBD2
TGTGCCAGCAGCGTAGCAACCGGACTAGGGGACGAGCAGTACTTC
CASSVATGLGDEQYF
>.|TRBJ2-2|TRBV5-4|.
TGTGCCAGCAGGATAGACACACACACCGGGGAGCTGTTTTTT
CASRIDTHTGELFF
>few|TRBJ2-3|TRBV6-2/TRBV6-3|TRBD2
TGTGCCAGCACGGCGGGAGGGTACACAGATACGCAGTATTTT
CASTAGGYTDTQYF
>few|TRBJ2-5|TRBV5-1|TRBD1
TGCGCCAGCAGCACCGGGACAGGGGGCGTATTGGAGACCCAGTACTTC
CASSTGTGGVLETQYF
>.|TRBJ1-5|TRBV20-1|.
TGCAGTGCTATTAAGGCCCCCACCGTAGGCAATCAGCCCCAGCATTTT
CSAIKAPTVGNQPQHF
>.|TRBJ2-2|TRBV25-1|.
TGTGCCAGCAGTGAAACCTACACCGGAGGGGGCCCCGGGGAGCTGTTTTTT
CASSETYTGGGPGELFF
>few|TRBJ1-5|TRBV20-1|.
TGCAGTGCTACGACAGGCGCCAATCAGCCCCAGCATTTT
CSATTGANQPQHF
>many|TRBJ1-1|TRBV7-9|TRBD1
TGTGCCAGCAGCTCGGACAGGGAAGCTTTCTTT
CASSSDREAFF
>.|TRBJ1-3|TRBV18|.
TGTGCCAGCTCACCACCAGGACTTTCTGGAAACACCATATATTTT
CASSPPGLSGNTIYF
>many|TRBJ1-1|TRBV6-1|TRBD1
TGTGCCAGCAAGAATCTGGGACAGGGATCATCTGAAGCTTTCTTT
CASKNLGQGSSEAFF
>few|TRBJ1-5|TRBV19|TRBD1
TGTGCCAGTAGCCCAACGGGACAGCCAAATCAGCCCCAGCATTTT
CASSPTGQPNQPQHF